This entry lists 2 T cell receptor beta chains sequenced from one sample in a study of T cell changes during pregnancy in multiple sclerosis. Libraries were prepared by immunoSEQ multiplex PCR; TCRdb keeps only in-frame clonotypes and omits some of them. The sample holds 40,000 or so clones, roughly nine tenths seen once. Sequenced here: peripheral blood, sampled before pregnancy. These receptors originate from a female donor with multiple sclerosis, enrolled in a pregnancy study.

The chain recombines TRBV5-3 with TRBJ2-5; TRBD2 might be the D (5 bases). TRBV5-3 is an ORF, and what it does is uncertain. V was trimmed by 2 bases and J by 4 bases, leaving 18 bases between them. The CDR3 is 16 amino acids. The CDR3 DNA is TGTGCCAGAAGCTTTTTGGAGGTTCCGGTCGGAGAGACCCAGTACTTC. Protein product: CARSFLEVPVGETQYF.

The gene calls are TRBV7-9 and TRBJ1-2; 12 bases fit TRBD1. V was pared by 0 bases and J by 0 bases, with 5 bases of the junction left unmatched. The CDR3 length is 18 residues. The germline gives CDR1 SEHNR, CDR2 FQNEAQ (reference sequence). CDR3 DNA: TGTGCCAGCAGCTTAGCGGGGACAGGGGGCTATTCTAACTATGGCTACACCTTC. Translated: CASSLAGTGGYSNYGYTF. Complete variable domain (other parts from reference TRBV7-9 and TRBJ1-2): DTGVSQNPRHKITKRGQNVTFRCDPISEHNRLYWYRQTLGQGPEFLTYFQNEAQLEKSRLLSDRFSAERPKGSFSTLEIQRTEQGDSAMYLCASSLAGTGGYSNYGYTFGSGTRLTVV.